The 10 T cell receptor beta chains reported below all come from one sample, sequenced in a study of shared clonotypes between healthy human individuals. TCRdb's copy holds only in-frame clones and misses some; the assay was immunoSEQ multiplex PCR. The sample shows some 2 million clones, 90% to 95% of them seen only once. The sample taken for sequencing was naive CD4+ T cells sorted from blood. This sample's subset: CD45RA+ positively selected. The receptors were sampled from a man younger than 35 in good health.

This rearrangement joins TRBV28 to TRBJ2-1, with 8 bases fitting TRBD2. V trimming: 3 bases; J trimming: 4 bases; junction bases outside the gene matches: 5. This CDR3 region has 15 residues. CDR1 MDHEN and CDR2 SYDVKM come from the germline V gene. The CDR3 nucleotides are TGTGCCAGCAGTTTCTCAGTAGCGGGGTACAATGAGCAGTTCTTC. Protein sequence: CASSFSVAGYNEQFF.

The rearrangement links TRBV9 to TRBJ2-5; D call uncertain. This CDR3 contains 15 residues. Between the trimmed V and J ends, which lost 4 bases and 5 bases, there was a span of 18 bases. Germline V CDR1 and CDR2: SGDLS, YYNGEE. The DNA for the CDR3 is TGTGCCAGCAGCCCCCGTCTCATAGAAGGGGAGACCCAGTACTTC. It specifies CASSPRLIEGETQYF.

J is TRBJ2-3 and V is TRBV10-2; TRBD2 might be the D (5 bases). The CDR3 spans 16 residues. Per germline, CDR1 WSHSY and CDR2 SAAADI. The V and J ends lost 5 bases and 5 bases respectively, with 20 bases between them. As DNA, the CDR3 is TGCGCCAGCAGTCAGGCGCGGCTAGCTACGCAAGATACGCAGTATTTT. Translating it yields CASSQARLATQDTQYF.

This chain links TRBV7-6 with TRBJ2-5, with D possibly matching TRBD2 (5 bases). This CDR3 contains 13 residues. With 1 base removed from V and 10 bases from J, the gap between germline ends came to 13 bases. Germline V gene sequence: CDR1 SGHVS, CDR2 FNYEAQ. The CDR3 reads CASSLGASRDQYF. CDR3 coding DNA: TGTGCCAGCAGCTTAGGGGCTAGCCGAGACCAGTACTTC.

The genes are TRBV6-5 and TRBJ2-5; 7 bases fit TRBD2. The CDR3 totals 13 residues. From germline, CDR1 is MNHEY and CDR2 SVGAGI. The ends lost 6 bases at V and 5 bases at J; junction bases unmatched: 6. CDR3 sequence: CASRDLGGETQYF. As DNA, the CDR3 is TGTGCCAGCAGGGACTTGGGAGGGGAGACCCAGTACTTC.

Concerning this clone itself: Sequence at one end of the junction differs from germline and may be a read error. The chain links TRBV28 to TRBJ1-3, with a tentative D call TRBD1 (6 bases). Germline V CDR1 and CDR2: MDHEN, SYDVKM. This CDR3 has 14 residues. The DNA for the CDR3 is TGTGCCAGCAGTGATGGACAGCCTGGGAACACCATATATTTT. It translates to CASSDGQPGNTIYF.

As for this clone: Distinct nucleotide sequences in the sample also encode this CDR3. CDR3 coding DNA: TGTGCCTGGAGTGCTAGGACGGACTATGGCTACACCTTC. It specifies CAWSARTDYGYTF. The rearrangement joins TRBV30 to TRBJ1-2; D uncertain. The CDR3 is 13 residues long. The germline V gene has CDR1 GTSNPN and CDR2 SVGIG (reference sequence). Trimming removed 1 base from V and 3 bases from J, with 9 bases in between. Full variable domain (rest looked up from reference TRBV30 and TRBJ1-2): SQTIHQWPATLVQPVGSPLSLECTVEGTSNPNLYWYRQAAGRGLQLLFYSVGIGQISSEVPQNLSASRPQDRQFILSSKKLLLSDSGFYLCAWSARTDYGYTFGSGTRLTVV.

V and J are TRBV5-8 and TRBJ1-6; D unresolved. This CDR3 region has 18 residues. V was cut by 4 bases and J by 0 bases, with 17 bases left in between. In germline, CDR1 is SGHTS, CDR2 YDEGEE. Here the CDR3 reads CASSATRFSSSYNSPLHF. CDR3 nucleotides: TGTGCCAGCAGCGCCACTCGGTTTTCTAGCTCCTATAATTCACCCCTCCACTTT.

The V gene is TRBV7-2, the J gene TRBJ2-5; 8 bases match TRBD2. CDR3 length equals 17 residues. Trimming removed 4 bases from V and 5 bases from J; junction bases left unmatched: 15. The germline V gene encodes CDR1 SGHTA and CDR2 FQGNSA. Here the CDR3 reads CASSSRPLGSGMETQYF. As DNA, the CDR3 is TGTGCCAGCAGCTCTAGACCCTTGGGTAGCGGGATGGAGACCCAGTACTTC.

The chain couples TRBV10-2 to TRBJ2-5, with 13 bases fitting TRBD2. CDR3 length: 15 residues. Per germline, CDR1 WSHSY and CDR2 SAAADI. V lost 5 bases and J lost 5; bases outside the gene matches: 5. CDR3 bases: TGCGCCAGCAGTTTCGGGACTAGCGGGGTGGAGACCCAGTACTTC. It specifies CASSFGTSGVETQYF.